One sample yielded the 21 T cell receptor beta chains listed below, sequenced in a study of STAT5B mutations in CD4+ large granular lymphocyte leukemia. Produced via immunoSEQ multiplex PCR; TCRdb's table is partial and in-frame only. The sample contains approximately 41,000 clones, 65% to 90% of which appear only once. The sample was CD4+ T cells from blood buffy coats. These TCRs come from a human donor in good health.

CDR3 sequence: CSGGGNTGELFF. The CDR3 DNA reads as TGCAGCGGGGGGGGTAACACCGGGGAGCTGTTTTTT. This chain connects TRBV29-1 to TRBJ2-2; 7 positions match TRBD2. CDR3 length: 12 residues. The ends lost 7 bases at V and 2 bases at J; junction bases unmatched: 1. CDR1 is SQVTM, CDR2 ANQGSEA, per germline.

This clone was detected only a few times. The CDR3 nucleotides read TGTGCCAGCAGTTACCCCGGGACAGGGGAAGCTTTCTTT. This codes for CASSYPGTGEAFF. The chain combines TRBV6-6 with TRBJ1-1; the match to TRBD1 covers 9 bases. Germline trimming cut 2 bases from V and 8 bases from J; bases unmatched to any gene: 3. Germline V gene lookup returns CDR1 MNHNY and CDR2 SVGAGI (reference sequence). The CDR3 sequence is 13 residues long.

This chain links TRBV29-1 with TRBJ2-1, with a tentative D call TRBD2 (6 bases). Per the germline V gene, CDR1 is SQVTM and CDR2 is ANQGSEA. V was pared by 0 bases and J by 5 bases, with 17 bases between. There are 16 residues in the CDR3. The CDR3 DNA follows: TGCAGCGTTGAAGATCGAGGAGGGTTAGGCAACAATGAGCAGTTCTTC. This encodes CSVEDRGGLGNNEQFF.

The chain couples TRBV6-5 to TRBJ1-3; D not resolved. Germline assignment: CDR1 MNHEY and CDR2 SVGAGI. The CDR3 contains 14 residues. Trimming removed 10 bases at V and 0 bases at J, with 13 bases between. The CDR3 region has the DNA TGTGCCACCCACGAACCGGTCTCTGGAAACACCATATATTTT. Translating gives CATHEPVSGNTIYF.

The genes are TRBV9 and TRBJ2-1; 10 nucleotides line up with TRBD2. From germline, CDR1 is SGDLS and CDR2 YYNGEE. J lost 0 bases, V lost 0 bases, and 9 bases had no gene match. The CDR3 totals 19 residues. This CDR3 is CASSVEAGGGVSSYNEQFF. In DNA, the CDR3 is TGTGCCAGCAGCGTAGAAGCGGGAGGGGGGGTTAGCTCCTACAATGAGCAGTTCTTC.

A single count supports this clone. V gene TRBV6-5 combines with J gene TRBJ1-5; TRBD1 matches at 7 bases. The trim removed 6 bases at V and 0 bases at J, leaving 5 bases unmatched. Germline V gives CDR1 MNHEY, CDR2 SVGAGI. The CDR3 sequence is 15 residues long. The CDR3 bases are TGTGCCAGCAGAATACAGGGGTATAGCAATCAGCCCCAGCATTTT. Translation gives CASRIQGYSNQPQHF.

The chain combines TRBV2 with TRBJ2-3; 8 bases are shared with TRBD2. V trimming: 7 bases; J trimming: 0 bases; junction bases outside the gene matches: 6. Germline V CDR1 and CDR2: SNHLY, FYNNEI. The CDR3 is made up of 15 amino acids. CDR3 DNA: TGTGCCAGCAAGGACGGGGGGGGTAGCACAGATACGCAGTATTTT. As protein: CASKDGGGSTDTQYF.

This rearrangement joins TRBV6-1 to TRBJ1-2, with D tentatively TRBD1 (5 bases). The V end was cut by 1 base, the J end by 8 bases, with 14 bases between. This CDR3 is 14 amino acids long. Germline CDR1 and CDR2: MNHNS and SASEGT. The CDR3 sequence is CASSEGGIHLGYTF. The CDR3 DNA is TGTGCCAGCAGTGAAGGGGGGATACACTTAGGCTACACCTTC.

The CDR3 nucleotides read TGTGCCAGCAGACGAACTTCAGGGGGCCATGGCTACACCTTC. Residues: CASRRTSGGHGYTF. The V call is TRBV6-5, the J call TRBJ1-2, with TRBD1 matching over 8 bases. Germline V gene data show CDR1 as MNHEY and CDR2 as SVGAGI. This CDR3 is 14 amino acids long. Trimming took 6 bases from V and 6 from J; bases not matched to a gene: 9.

CDR3 DNA: TGTGCCAGCAGTGAAGCGCTTGGACTAGCGGGAGTTGCCGGGGAGCTGTTTTTT. Translation: CASSEALGLAGVAGELFF. V gene TRBV2 combines with J gene TRBJ2-2, with TRBD2 matching 13 bases. CDR3 size: 18 residues. The J segment lost 6 bases and the V segment lost 0 bases, leaving 7 bases of the junction unmatched. Per the germline V gene, CDR1 is SNHLY and CDR2 is FYNNEI. Complete variable domain (other parts from reference TRBV2 and TRBJ2-2): EPEVTQTPSHQVTQMGQEVILRCVPISNHLYFYWYRQILGQKVEFLVSFYNNEISEKSEIFDDQFSVERPDGSNFTLKIRSTKLEDSAMYFCASSEALGLAGVAGELFFGEGSRLTVL.

DNA for the CDR3: TGTGCCAGTAGTATAACAGGGTGGTACTATGGCTACACCTTC. Translation gives CASSITGWYYGYTF. The chain uses TRBV19 and TRBJ1-2, with D maybe TRBD1 (6 bases). Trimming shortened V by 2 bases and J by 3 bases, and 10 bases separated the two germline ends. CDR1 and CDR2 (germline): LNHDA, SQIVND (reference sequence). The CDR3 runs 14 residues.

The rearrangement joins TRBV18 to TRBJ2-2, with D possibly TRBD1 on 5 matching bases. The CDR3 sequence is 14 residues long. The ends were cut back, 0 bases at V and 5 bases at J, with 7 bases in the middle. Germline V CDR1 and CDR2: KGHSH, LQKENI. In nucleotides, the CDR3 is TGTGCCAGCTCACCACCAGGGGCAACCGGGGAGCTGTTTTTT. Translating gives CASSPPGATGELFF.

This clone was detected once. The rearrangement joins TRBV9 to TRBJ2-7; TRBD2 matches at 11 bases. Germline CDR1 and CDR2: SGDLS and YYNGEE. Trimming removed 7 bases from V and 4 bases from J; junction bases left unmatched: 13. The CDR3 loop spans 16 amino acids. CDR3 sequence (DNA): TGTGCCAGCCCCGGGGTTAGCGGGAGGGCGGGGTACGAGCAGTACTTC. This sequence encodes CASPGVSGRAGYEQYF.

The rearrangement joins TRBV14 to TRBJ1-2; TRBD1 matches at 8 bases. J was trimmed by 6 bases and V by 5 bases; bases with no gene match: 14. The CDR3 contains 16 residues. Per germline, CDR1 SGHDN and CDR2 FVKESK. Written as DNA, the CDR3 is TGTGCCAGCAGCGTCAACTCGGGACAGGTGACGAATGGCTACACCTTC. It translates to CASSVNSGQVTNGYTF.

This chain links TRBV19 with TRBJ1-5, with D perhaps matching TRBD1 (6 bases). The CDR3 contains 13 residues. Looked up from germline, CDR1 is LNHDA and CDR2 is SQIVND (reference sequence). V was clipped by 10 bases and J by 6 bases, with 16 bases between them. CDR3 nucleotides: TGTGCCACCCGGTACAGGGAGAGTCAGCCCCAGCATTTT. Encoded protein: CATRYRESQPQHF.

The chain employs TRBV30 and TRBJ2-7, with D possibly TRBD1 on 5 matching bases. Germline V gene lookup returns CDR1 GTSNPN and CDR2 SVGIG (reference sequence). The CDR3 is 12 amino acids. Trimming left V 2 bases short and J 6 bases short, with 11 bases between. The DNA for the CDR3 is TGTGCCTGGAGTCCAGGGATTCCCGAGCAGTACTTC. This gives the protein CAWSPGIPEQYF. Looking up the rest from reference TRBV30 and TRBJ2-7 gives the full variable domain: SQTIHQWPATLVQPVGSPLSLECTVEGTSNPNLYWYRQAAGRGLQLLFYSVGIGQISSEVPQNLSASRPQDRQFILSSKKLLLSDSGFYLCAWSPGIPEQYFGPGTRLTVT.

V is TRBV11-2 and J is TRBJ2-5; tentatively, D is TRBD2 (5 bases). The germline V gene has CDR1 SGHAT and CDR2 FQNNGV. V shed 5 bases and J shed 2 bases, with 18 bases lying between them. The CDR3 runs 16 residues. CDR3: CASSTGARSGQETQYF. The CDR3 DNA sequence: TGTGCCAGCAGCACGGGCGCCAGGAGCGGACAAGAGACCCAGTACTTC.

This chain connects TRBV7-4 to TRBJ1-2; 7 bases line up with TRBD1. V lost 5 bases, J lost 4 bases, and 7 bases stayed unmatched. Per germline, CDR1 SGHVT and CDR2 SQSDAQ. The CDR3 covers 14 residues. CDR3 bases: TGTGCCAGCAGCCAAACCACAGGGGTCTATGGCTACACCTTC. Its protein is CASSQTTGVYGYTF.

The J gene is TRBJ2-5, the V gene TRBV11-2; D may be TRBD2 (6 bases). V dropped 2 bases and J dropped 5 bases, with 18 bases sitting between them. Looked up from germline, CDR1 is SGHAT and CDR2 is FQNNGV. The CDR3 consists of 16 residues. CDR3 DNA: TGTGCCAGCAGCTTAATTCCAGGGAGGAGGCTGGAGACCCAGTACTTC. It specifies CASSLIPGRRLETQYF.

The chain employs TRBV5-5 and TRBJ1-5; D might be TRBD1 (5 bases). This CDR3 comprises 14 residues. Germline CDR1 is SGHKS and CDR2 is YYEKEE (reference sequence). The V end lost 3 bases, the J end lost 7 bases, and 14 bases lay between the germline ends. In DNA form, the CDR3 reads TGTGCCAGCAGCTACCTCGGGGGGAACCAGCCCCAGCATTTT. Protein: CASSYLGGNQPQHF. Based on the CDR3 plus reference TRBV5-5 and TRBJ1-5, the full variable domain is DAGVTQSPTHLIKTRGQQVTLRCSPISGHKSVSWYQQVLGQGPQFIFQYYEKEERGRGNFPDRFSARQFPNYSSELNVNALLLGDSALYLCASSYLGGNQPQHFGDGTRLSIL.

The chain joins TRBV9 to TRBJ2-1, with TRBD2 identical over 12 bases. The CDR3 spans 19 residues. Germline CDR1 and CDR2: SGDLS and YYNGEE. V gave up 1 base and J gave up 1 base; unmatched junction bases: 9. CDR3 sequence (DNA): TGTGCCAGCAGCGTACCTAGCGGGAGGGCTTCAATTTCCTACAATGAGCAGTTCTTC. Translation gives CASSVPSGRASISYNEQFF.